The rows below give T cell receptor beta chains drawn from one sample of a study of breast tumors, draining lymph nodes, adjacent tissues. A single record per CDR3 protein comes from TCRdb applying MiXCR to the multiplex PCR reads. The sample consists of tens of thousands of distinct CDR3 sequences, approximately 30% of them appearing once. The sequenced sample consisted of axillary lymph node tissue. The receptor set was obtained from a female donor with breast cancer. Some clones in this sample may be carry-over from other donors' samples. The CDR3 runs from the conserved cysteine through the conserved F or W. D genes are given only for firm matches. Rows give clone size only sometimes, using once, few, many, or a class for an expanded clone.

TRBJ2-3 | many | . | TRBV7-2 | TGTGCCAGCAGCCGGGGCTGGGGGCTGGGGACAGATACGCAGTATTTT | CASSRGWGLGTDTQYF
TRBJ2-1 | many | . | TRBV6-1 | TGTGCCAGCAGTGATATATGGGCGGGAAACAATGAGCAGTTCTTC | CASSDIWAGNNEQFF
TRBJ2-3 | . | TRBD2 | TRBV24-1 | TGTGCCACCAGTCCTAGCGGGGGGACAGATACGCAGTATTTT | CATSPSGGTDTQYF
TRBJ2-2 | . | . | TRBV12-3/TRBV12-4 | TGTGCCAGCAGTTGCCGTCTTGAGACCGGGGAGCTGTTTTTT | CASSCRLETGELFF
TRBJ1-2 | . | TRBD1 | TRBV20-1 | TGCAGTGCTAGTAGGGACAGAGAAGGCTACACCTTC | CSASRDREGYTF
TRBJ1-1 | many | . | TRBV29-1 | TGCAGCGTTGTGGGCACGGGGACTGAAGCTTTCTTT | CSVVGTGTEAFF
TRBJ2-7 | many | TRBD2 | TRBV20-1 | TGCAGTGCTGGAACACTAGCGGGAACGACCTACGAGCAGTACTTC | CSAGTLAGTTYEQYF
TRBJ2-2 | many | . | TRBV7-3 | TGTGCCAGCAGCTTAGGCTTTTTGGCGGGACGTACCACCGGGGAGCTGTTTTTT | CASSLGFLAGRTTGELFF
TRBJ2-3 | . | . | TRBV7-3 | TGTGCCAGCAGCTTATTAGGGGGTACAACCTACAATGAGCAGTATTTT | CASSLLGGTTYNEQYF
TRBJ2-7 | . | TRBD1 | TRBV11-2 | TGTGCCGGCACCGGGACAGAGGAGGCCTACGAGCAGTACTTC | CAGTGTEEAYEQYF
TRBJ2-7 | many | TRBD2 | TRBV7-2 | TGTGCCAGCAGCTCGCGGCTTGGTATAGCGGGAGCCGAGCAGTACTTC | CASSSRLGIAGAEQYF
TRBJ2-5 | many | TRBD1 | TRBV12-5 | TGTGCTAGTGGTCCTCCAGGGGGCCGTGAGACCCAGTACTTC | CASGPPGGRETQYF
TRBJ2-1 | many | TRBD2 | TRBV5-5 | TGTGCCAGCAGCATTGGGGGACTAGCGGGAATGGCCGAGCAGTTCTTC | CASSIGGLAGMAEQFF
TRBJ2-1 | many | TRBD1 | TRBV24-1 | TGTGCCACCAGTGATCCCGGTATGGGGGACAGGGGAATCAATGAGCAGTTCTTC | CATSDPGMGDRGINEQFF
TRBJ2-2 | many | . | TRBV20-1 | TGCAGTGCTAGCAAGAACACCGGGGAGCTGTTTTTT | CSASKNTGELFF
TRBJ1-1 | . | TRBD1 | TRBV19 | TGTGCCAGTAGTACGGACAGGGGGCGCCGGAACACTGAAGCTTTCTTT | CASSTDRGRRNTEAFF
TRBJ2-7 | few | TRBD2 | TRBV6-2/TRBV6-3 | TGTGCCAGCAGTCACCTACTAGCGGGACACGTCGAGCAGTACTTC | CASSHLLAGHVEQYF